This is a list of T cell receptor beta chains from one sample in a study of identical twins. TCRdb fed the 5' RACE reads into MiXCR, producing one record per CDR3 protein. The sample has about 690,000 distinct CDR3 sequences, around 21% seen once. This sample was also put to use in a study of T cells expressing NK-cell markers.

Material for sequencing was PBMCs. These receptors were taken from a young woman in good health. Each CDR3 is given with its conserved first and last residue. The D gene is left open where the match is weak. The size of a clone is reported for some rows only, either as once, few or many, or as a class for expanded clones.

TRBV20-1,many,-,TRBJ2-3,TGCAGTGCTGAAAGCAGGGGCCGGGGCACAGATACGCAGTATTTT,CSAESRGRGTDTQYF
TRBV7-2,few,-,TRBJ1-3,TGTGCCAGCAGCCGAAGACTGCTCTCTGGAAACACCATATATTTT,CASSRRLLSGNTIYF
TRBV7-7,few,-,TRBJ2-1,TGTGCCAGCAGCTTAGGCCATGGAACTAGCCACAATGAGCAGTTCTTC,CASSLGHGTSHNEQFF
TRBV4-2,few,-,TRBJ2-3,TGTGCCGCTCCCCCCACGGGGCCGGGAGATACGCAGTATTTT,CAAPPTGPGDTQYF
TRBV20-1,-,-,TRBJ1-6,TGCAGTGCTAGAGACGGTCTGAATTCACCCCTCCACTTT,CSARDGLNSPLHF
TRBV7-2,-,-,TRBJ1-2,TGTGCCAGCAGCTTAGTGCGCTTCTATGGCTACACCTTC,CASSLVRFYGYTF
TRBV5-6,few,-,TRBJ1-1,TGTGCCAGCAGCCGGGTCATCACTGAAGCTTTCTTT,CASSRVITEAFF
TRBV4-2,-,-,TRBJ1-1,TGTGCCAGCAGCCAAGTAACGGCAGCGGACACTGAAGCTTTCTTT,CASSQVTAADTEAFF
TRBV3-1,-,-,TRBJ1-4,TGTGCCAGCAGCCCCTCGGTAGGAGCAACTAATGAAAAACTGTTTTTT,CASSPSVGATNEKLFF
TRBV20-1,few,-,TRBJ2-3,TGCAGTGCTAGTGCGGCCCTAGGAGATACGCAGTATTTT,CSASAALGDTQYF
TRBV7-2,few,-,TRBJ1-5,TGTGCCAGCAGCATCACAGGGTACTATCAGCCCCAGCATTTT,CASSITGYYQPQHF
TRBV4-2,few,-,TRBJ1-2,TGTGCCAGCAGCCAAGACGGGACGCCGGGGGGCTATGGCTACACCTTC,CASSQDGTPGGYGYTF
TRBV20-1,few,-,TRBJ1-2,TGCAGTGCCACGGACAATCATGGCTACACCTTC,CSATDNHGYTF
TRBV27,few,TRBD1,TRBJ2-2,TGTGCCAGCGCAGGGGGCACGATTAGAAGGGAGCTGTTTTTT,CASAGGTIRRELFF
TRBV4-1,-,TRBD1,TRBJ2-2,TGCGCCAGCAGCCGGAGCGGGACAGGGATCACCGGGGAGCTGTTTTTT,CASSRSGTGITGELFF
TRBV11-2,once,-,TRBJ2-3,TGTGCCAGCAGCTTAGGAGGGATGGGGGGTTTCACAGATACGCAGTATTTT,CASSLGGMGGFTDTQYF
TRBV6-1,-,-,TRBJ2-2,TGTGCCAGCAGTGTCATCCCGGGACACACGAACACCGGGGAGCTGTTTTTT,CASSVIPGHTNTGELFF
TRBV4-2,-,-,TRBJ2-7,TGTGCCAGCAGCCAAGATTGGAGCTACGAGCAGTACTTC,CASSQDWSYEQYF
TRBV15,-,-,TRBJ2-2,TGTGCCACCAGCACAGGGGGGGACACCGGGGAGCTGTTTTTT,CATSTGGDTGELFF
TRBV6-2/TRBV6-3,many,-,TRBJ2-1,TGTGCCAGCAGTTACGGCCCCTACACGGAGCAGTTCTTC,CASSYGPYTEQFF
TRBV12-3/TRBV12-4,few,TRBD2,TRBJ2-1,TGTGCCAGCAGTTTTGCGGGGGGCAGATACAATGAGCAGTTCTTC,CASSFAGGRYNEQFF
TRBV18,few,TRBD2,TRBJ2-3,TGTGCCAGCTCGACCGGACTAGCGGGGTACACAGATACGCAGTATTTT,CASSTGLAGYTDTQYF
TRBV7-2,-,-,TRBJ1-1,TGTGCCATCAAGACAGGATGGAACACTGAAGCTTTCTTT,CAIKTGWNTEAFF
TRBV29-1,-,-,TRBJ2-7,TGCAGCGCAAGAACAGGCTCCTTCCCCTACGAGCAGTACTTC,CSARTGSFPYEQYF
TRBV12-3/TRBV12-4,-,-,TRBJ2-4,TGTGCCAGCAGTGGGAGAGCGGTCCAACGGGACATTCAGTACTTC,CASSGRAVQRDIQYF
TRBV5-4,few,-,TRBJ2-3,TGTGCCAGCAGCTTTCCGAGCGGACTGACAAGCACAGATACGCAGTATTTT,CASSFPSGLTSTDTQYF
TRBV9,many,TRBD2,TRBJ2-5,TGTGCCAGCAGCGCGAGGCGGGGGGCTGATGAGACCCAGTACTTC,CASSARRGADETQYF
TRBV6-1,-,-,TRBJ1-1,TGTGCCAGCAGTCTGTCTCTTGGAACAGCTGTAAAAGCTTTCTTT,CASSLSLGTAVKAFF
TRBV27,-,-,TRBJ2-4,TGTGCCAGCGGGCAGGGAAGAAACATTCAGTACTTC,CASGQGRNIQYF
TRBV28,-,-,TRBJ2-4,TGTGCCAGCAGTTTAGGTCAAGAGGACATTCAGTACTTC,CASSLGQEDIQYF
TRBV29-1,few,-,TRBJ2-5,TGCAGCGTTGCCCGACTAGAAGAGACCCAGTACTTC,CSVARLEETQYF
TRBV7-9,-,TRBD2,TRBJ2-5,TGTGCCAGCAGCTTAGCAGCGGGGGGAGAGACCCAGTACTTC,CASSLAAGGETQYF
TRBV25-1,-,-,TRBJ2-7,TGTGCCAGCAGTGATGTTGAGGGCGTCTCATCGAGGAAGTACTTC,CASSDVEGVSSRKYF
TRBV7-9,-,TRBD1,TRBJ2-2,TGTGCCAGCAGCCCGCCGGCCGGGACAGCAAACACCGGGGAGCTGTTTTTT,CASSPPAGTANTGELFF
TRBV12-3/TRBV12-4,-,TRBD2,TRBJ2-1,TGTGCCAGCAGTTTAAAGCGGGAGAAGATCTACAATGAGCAGTTCTTC,CASSLKREKIYNEQFF
TRBV9,-,TRBD2,TRBJ2-3,TGTGCCAGCAGTCCTAGCGGGGGCCCTCCGCTCAGGCTGACGCAGTATTTT,CASSPSGGPPLRLTQYF
TRBV5-4,-,-,TRBJ2-7,TGTGCCAGCAGCCAAAAGCCCGGGCAGATCTACGAGCAGTACTTC,CASSQKPGQIYEQYF
TRBV5-8,few,-,TRBJ2-5,TGTGCCAGCAGCGCGATCCGGGGGCTACAAGAGACCCAGTACTTC,CASSAIRGLQETQYF
TRBV10-3,-,TRBD1,TRBJ2-7,TGTGCCATGGCGACAGGGAGCTCCTACGAGCAGTACTTC,CAMATGSSYEQYF
TRBV20-1,few,-,TRBJ1-2,TGCAGTGCTAGAGATCAACAAAACTATGGCTACACCTTC,CSARDQQNYGYTF
TRBV12-3/TRBV12-4,-,TRBD2,TRBJ2-7,TGTGCCAGCAGCCTCGGACTAGCGGGGGGTCGCAGCTCCTACGAGCAGTACTTC,CASSLGLAGGRSSYEQYF
TRBV9,-,-,TRBJ1-6,TGTGCCAGCAGCGCGGGGGTCACCCTCCACTTT,CASSAGVTLHF
TRBV6-5,few,-,TRBJ2-2,TGTGCCAGCAGTTACCAACCAGGCACCGGGGAGCTGTTTTTT,CASSYQPGTGELFF
TRBV5-1,-,-,TRBJ2-3,TGCGCCAGCAGCTTGGCCCCCACAGACTACACAGATACGCAGTATTTT,CASSLAPTDYTDTQYF
TRBV29-1,many,TRBD1,TRBJ2-3,TGCAGCCAGACAGGGATACTAAACACAGATACGCAGTATTTT,CSQTGILNTDTQYF
TRBV4-2,-,TRBD1,TRBJ2-1,TGTGCCAGCAGCCAGCTGGGGGACAGGGTCTACAATGAGCAGTTCTTC,CASSQLGDRVYNEQFF